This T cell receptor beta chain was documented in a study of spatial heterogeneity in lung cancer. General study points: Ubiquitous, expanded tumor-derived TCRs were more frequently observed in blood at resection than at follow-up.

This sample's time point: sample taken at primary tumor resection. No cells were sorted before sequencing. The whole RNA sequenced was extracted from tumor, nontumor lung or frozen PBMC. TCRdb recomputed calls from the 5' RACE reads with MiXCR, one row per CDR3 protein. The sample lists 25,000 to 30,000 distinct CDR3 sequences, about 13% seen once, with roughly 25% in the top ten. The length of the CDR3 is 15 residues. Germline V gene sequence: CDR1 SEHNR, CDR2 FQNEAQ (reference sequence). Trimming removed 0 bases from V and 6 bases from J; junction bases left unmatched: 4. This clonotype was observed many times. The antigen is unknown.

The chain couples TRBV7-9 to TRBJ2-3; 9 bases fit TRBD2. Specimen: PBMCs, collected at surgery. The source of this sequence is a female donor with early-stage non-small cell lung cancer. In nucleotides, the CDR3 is TGTGCCAGCAGCTTAGCGCGGGGGGGCGTCGATACGCAGTATTTT. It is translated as CASSLARGGVDTQYF. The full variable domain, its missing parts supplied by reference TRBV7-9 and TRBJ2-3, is DTGVSQNPRHKITKRGQNVTFRCDPISEHNRLYWYRQTLGQGPEFLTYFQNEAQLEKSRLLSDRFSAERPKGSFSTLEIQRTEQGDSAMYLCASSLARGGVDTQYFGPGTRLTVL.